The TCR gamma chain described here comes from a study of γδ T cells in repeated Plasmodium falciparum infection. Study-level background: Malaria-naive adults were infected with P. falciparum NF54 four times over around 640 days.

The germline V gene encodes CDR1 GITISATS and CDR2 ISYDGTV (reference sequence). The CDR3 runs 20 residues. Each sorted gammadelta sample had TRG and TRD chains sequenced. TCRdb applied CATT to the multiplex PCR reads for clone calling. The repertoire consists of roughly 32,000 gamma-chain clones, with about 1.5% occurring once and the leading ten covering roughly a fifth. Findings and limits, study-wide: Malian children's Vdelta2-negative repertoires appeared more expanded and less diverse than Australians'. In Vdelta2-negative, largely Vdelta1+, gammadelta repertoires, repeated controlled infections appeared to drive clonal selection waves.

Vgamma9/Vdelta2+ and Vdelta2-negative gammadelta T cells were flow-sorted from PBMC for bulk sequencing. Within the sample, this clone is medium-sized (0.01 to 0.1%). Its antigen is still unknown. The junction departs from germline at one end; a sequencing error may be responsible. This TCR derives from a pool of human donors (malaria-infected and uninfected, not separated). The specimen sequenced was gamma-delta T cells from blood. The chain carries TRGV9 and TRGJP. CDR3 coding DNA: TGTGCCTTGTGGGAGGTGCGACCCCTTGGGCGAGAGTTGGGCAAAAAAATCAAGGTATTT. Translated, it gives CALWEVRPLGRELGKKIKVF.